The rows below give T cell receptor delta chains drawn from one sample of a study of gamma-delta chains in newborns, infants, children. TCRdb re-processed the reads using CATT. The sample lists about 11,000 delta-chain clones, 8.5% to 9.5% occurring once. The sequenced material came from blood. The receptors shown here come from a child who was a newborn, infant or young child, either healthy, febrile or measles-vaccinated (not recorded which). The CDR3 runs from the conserved cysteine through the conserved F or W. The order of the fields is D gene, V gene, J gene, CDR3 length, clone size, CDR3 protein, CDR3 DNA. A D gene is named only where the DNA matches it firmly. Only part of the rows carry a size: once, few, many, or a class if the clone is expanded.

d_call: TRDD3
v_call: TRDV2
j_call: TRDJ1
cdr3_length: 15
clone_size: few
cdr3_aa: CACDTLGDTSDKLIF
cdr3_nt: TGTGCCTGTGACACTCTGGGGGATACCTCCGATAAACTCATCTTT

d_call: TRDD3
v_call: TRDV2
j_call: TRDJ3
cdr3_length: 22
clone_size: few
cdr3_aa: CACDSVLGDTRPSSWDTRQMFF
cdr3_nt: TGTGCCTGTGACAGCGTACTGGGGGATACACGCCCCAGCTCCTGGGACACCCGACAGATGTTTTTC

d_call: .
v_call: TRDV2
j_call: TRDJ3
cdr3_length: 18
clone_size: .
cdr3_aa: CACDTWGSQSWDTRQMFF
cdr3_nt: TGTGCCTGTGACACCTGGGGGTCTCAATCCTGGGACACCCGACAGATGTTTTTC

d_call: TRDD3
v_call: TRDV2
j_call: TRDJ3
cdr3_length: 22
clone_size: .
cdr3_aa: CACDSLLGGTRGSSWGTRQMFF
cdr3_nt: TGTGCCTGTGATTCCTTACTGGGGGGTACGCGAGGGAGCTCCTGGGGCACCCGACAGATGTTTTTC

d_call: .
v_call: TRDV1
j_call: TRDJ1
cdr3_length: 18
clone_size: few
cdr3_aa: CALGELRTPTPYTDKLIF
cdr3_nt: TGTGCTCTTGGGGAACTACGGACTCCTACACCATACACCGATAAACTCATCTTT

d_call: TRDD3
v_call: TRDV2
j_call: TRDJ1
cdr3_length: 16
clone_size: .
cdr3_aa: CACDTVGDIRTDKLIF
cdr3_nt: TGTGCCTGTGACACCGTGGGGGATATAAGAACCGATAAACTCATCTTT

d_call: TRDD3
v_call: TRDV2
j_call: TRDJ1
cdr3_length: 18
clone_size: few
cdr3_aa: CACDTGNLLGDKIRKLIF
cdr3_nt: TGTGCCTGTGACACCGGGAACCTACTGGGGGATAAAATTAGGAAACTCATCTTT

d_call: TRDD3
v_call: TRDV2
j_call: TRDJ1
cdr3_length: 15
clone_size: .
cdr3_aa: CACDQLGDGTDKLIF
cdr3_nt: TGTGCCTGTGACCAACTGGGGGATGGGACCGATAAACTCATCTTT

d_call: .
v_call: TRDV2
j_call: TRDJ1
cdr3_length: 15
clone_size: few
cdr3_aa: CACDPIQGHTDKLIF
cdr3_nt: TGTGCCTGTGACCCTATCCAAGGCCACACCGATAAACTCATCTTT

d_call: .
v_call: TRDV2
j_call: TRDJ1
cdr3_length: 18
clone_size: few
cdr3_aa: CACDPMGTTRAYTDKLIF
cdr3_nt: TGTGCCTGTGACCCGATGGGGACGACTCGGGCCTACACCGATAAACTCATCTTT

d_call: TRDD3
v_call: TRDV2
j_call: TRDJ1
cdr3_length: 18
clone_size: few
cdr3_aa: CACDRLTGGGRYTDKLIF
cdr3_nt: TGTGCCTGTGACCGTCTTACTGGGGGGGGCCGATACACCGATAAACTCATCTTT

d_call: TRDD3
v_call: TRDV2
j_call: TRDJ1
cdr3_length: 20
clone_size: .
cdr3_aa: CACDILDILGEQAYTDKLIF
cdr3_nt: TGTGCCTGTGACATCCTCGATATACTGGGGGAGCAGGCTTACACCGATAAACTCATCTTT

d_call: TRDD3
v_call: TRAV29/DV5
j_call: TRDJ1
cdr3_length: 14
clone_size: few
cdr3_aa: CAAKTGGYARGLIF
cdr3_nt: TGTGCAGCAAAAACCGGGGGATACGCCCGGGGACTCATCTTT

d_call: .
v_call: TRDV2
j_call: TRDJ1
cdr3_length: 18
clone_size: .
cdr3_aa: CACDTVKSWGLDTDKLIF
cdr3_nt: TGTGCCTGTGACACCGTTAAATCCTGGGGACTTGACACCGATAAACTCATCTTT

d_call: TRDD3
v_call: TRDV2
j_call: TRDJ1
cdr3_length: 14
clone_size: .
cdr3_aa: CACDILTGGDKLIF
cdr3_nt: TGTGCCTGTGACATTCTTACTGGGGGAGATAAACTCATCTTT

d_call: .
v_call: TRDV2
j_call: TRDJ3
cdr3_length: 22
clone_size: .
cdr3_aa: CACDTVSLLVEPSSWDTRQMFF
cdr3_nt: TGTGCCTGTGACACCGTTAGCTTACTGGTGGAGCCAAGCTCCTGGGACACCCGACAGATGTTTTTC

d_call: .
v_call: TRDV1
j_call: TRDJ1
cdr3_length: 21
clone_size: few
cdr3_aa: CALGELMPPFRTWAYTDKLIF
cdr3_nt: TGTGCTCTTGGGGAACTAATGCCTCCTTTCCGCACTTGGGCTTACACCGATAAACTCATCTTT

d_call: TRDD3
v_call: TRDV2
j_call: TRDJ1
cdr3_length: 18
clone_size: few
cdr3_aa: CACDTLTGGPSNTDKLIF
cdr3_nt: TGTGCCTGTGACACCCTTACTGGGGGACCCTCGAACACCGATAAACTCATCTTT

d_call: .
v_call: TRDV2
j_call: TRDJ3
cdr3_length: 19
clone_size: .
cdr3_aa: CACDPLGGALSWDTRQMFF
cdr3_nt: TGTGCCTGTGACCCTTTGGGGGGGGCCCTCTCCTGGGACACCCGACAGATGTTTTTC

d_call: TRDD3
v_call: TRDV2
j_call: TRDJ1
cdr3_length: 18
clone_size: medium-sized
cdr3_aa: CACDTEFGGSGYTDKLIF
cdr3_nt: TGTGCCTGTGACACCGAATTTGGGGGATCCGGTTACACCGATAAACTCATCTTT

d_call: .
v_call: TRDV2
j_call: TRDJ3
cdr3_length: 18
clone_size: .
cdr3_aa: CACDTVLPSSWDTRQMFF
cdr3_nt: TGTGCCTGTGACACTGTCCTGCCGAGCTCCTGGGACACCCGACAGATGTTTTTC

d_call: TRDD3
v_call: TRDV2
j_call: TRDJ1
cdr3_length: 18
clone_size: .
cdr3_aa: CACDTVLGDIQYTDKLIF
cdr3_nt: TGTGCCTGTGACACCGTGCTGGGGGATATCCAGTACACCGATAAACTCATCTTT

d_call: TRDD3
v_call: TRDV2
j_call: TRDJ1
cdr3_length: 14
clone_size: few
cdr3_aa: CACVLLGASDKLIF
cdr3_nt: TGTGCCTGTGTCTTACTGGGGGCTTCCGATAAACTCATCTTT

d_call: TRDD3
v_call: TRDV2
j_call: TRDJ1
cdr3_length: 18
clone_size: .
cdr3_aa: CACDTGFTGGQYTDKLIF
cdr3_nt: TGTGCCTGTGACACCGGGTTTACTGGGGGACAATACACCGATAAACTCATCTTT

d_call: TRDD3
v_call: TRDV2
j_call: TRDJ1
cdr3_length: 17
clone_size: .
cdr3_aa: CACDPGLGDTSTDKLIF
cdr3_nt: TGTGCCTGTGACCCCGGACTGGGGGATACTAGTACCGATAAACTCATCTTT

d_call: TRDD3
v_call: TRDV2
j_call: TRDJ1
cdr3_length: 16
clone_size: medium-sized
cdr3_aa: CACDALLGEYTDKLIF
cdr3_nt: TGTGCCTGTGACGCTTTACTGGGGGAGTACACCGATAAACTCATCTTT

d_call: .
v_call: TRDV1
j_call: TRDJ1
cdr3_length: 18
clone_size: few
cdr3_aa: CALGLPKGTGGNPRKLIF
cdr3_nt: TGTGCTCTTGGCCTTCCTAAAGGAACTGGGGGGAACCCTCGAAAACTCATCTTT

d_call: .
v_call: TRDV2
j_call: TRDJ3
cdr3_length: 17
clone_size: few
cdr3_aa: CACDTLLGTWDTRQMFF
cdr3_nt: TGTGCCTGTGACACTTTACTGGGAACCTGGGACACCCGACAGATGTTTTTC

d_call: .
v_call: TRDV2
j_call: TRDJ3
cdr3_length: 18
clone_size: medium-sized
cdr3_aa: CACVGIGDSSWDTRQMFF
cdr3_nt: TGTGCCTGTGTTGGGATTGGGGACAGCTCCTGGGACACCCGACAGATGTTTTTC

d_call: .
v_call: TRDV2
j_call: TRDJ2
cdr3_length: 19
clone_size: .
cdr3_aa: CACDTAGGLKDALTAQLFF
cdr3_nt: TGTGCCTGTGACACCGCCGGGGGCTTAAAAGATGCTTTGACAGCACAACTCTTCTTT

d_call: .
v_call: TRDV2
j_call: TRDJ1
cdr3_length: 16
clone_size: .
cdr3_aa: CACDPLGGLYTDKLIF
cdr3_nt: TGTGCCTGTGACCCCTTGGGGGGTTTGTACACCGATAAACTCATCTTT

d_call: .
v_call: TRDV2
j_call: TRDJ1
cdr3_length: 14
clone_size: .
cdr3_aa: CACDELLRGDKLIF
cdr3_nt: TGTGCCTGTGATGAGTTACTGCGAGGCGATAAACTCATCTTT

d_call: .
v_call: TRDV2
j_call: TRDJ3
cdr3_length: 16
clone_size: .
cdr3_aa: CACDTLGSWDTRQMFF
cdr3_nt: TGTGCCTGTGACACGCTTGGGTCCTGGGACACCCGACAGATGTTTTTC

d_call: TRDD3
v_call: TRDV2
j_call: TRDJ2
cdr3_length: 21
clone_size: .
cdr3_aa: CACDTVPVKGDTSLLSAQLFF
cdr3_nt: TGTGCCTGTGACACAGTGCCCGTGAAGGGGGATACTAGCCTTTTGTCAGCACAACTCTTCTTT

d_call: TRDD3
v_call: TRDV2
j_call: TRDJ3
cdr3_length: 19
clone_size: few
cdr3_aa: CACESLLGDTRWDTRQMFF
cdr3_nt: TGTGCCTGTGAGAGCCTACTGGGGGATACGCGCTGGGACACCCGACAGATGTTTTTC

d_call: .
v_call: TRDV1
j_call: TRDJ1
cdr3_length: 21
clone_size: .
cdr3_aa: CALGEPRTLLWGSSNTDKLIF
cdr3_nt: TGTGCTCTTGGGGAACCGCGAACTTTACTTTGGGGCTCCTCGAACACCGATAAACTCATCTTT

d_call: TRDD3
v_call: TRDV2
j_call: TRDJ3
cdr3_length: 18
clone_size: .
cdr3_aa: CACDTAGDTSWDTRQMFF
cdr3_nt: TGTGCCTGTGACACCGCGGGGGATACCTCCTGGGACACCCGACAGATGTTTTTC

d_call: TRDD3
v_call: TRDV2
j_call: TRDJ4
cdr3_length: 17
clone_size: few
cdr3_aa: CACDTIITGGYPRPLIF
cdr3_nt: TGTGCCTGTGACACCATAATTACTGGGGGATACCCTCGACCCCTGATCTTT

d_call: TRDD3
v_call: TRDV1
j_call: TRDJ1
cdr3_length: 18
clone_size: few
cdr3_aa: CALGELPMWDTGTDKLIF
cdr3_nt: TGTGCTCTTGGGGAACTTCCTATGTGGGATACCGGTACCGATAAACTCATCTTT

d_call: TRDD3
v_call: TRDV1
j_call: TRDJ1
cdr3_length: 17
clone_size: few
cdr3_aa: CALFPNWGPRYTDKLIF
cdr3_nt: TGTGCTCTTTTCCCTAACTGGGGTCCAAGGTACACCGATAAACTCATCTTT

d_call: TRDD3
v_call: TRDV2
j_call: TRDJ1
cdr3_length: 20
clone_size: .
cdr3_aa: CACDTVGGHRTGGYTDKLIF
cdr3_nt: TGTGCCTGTGACACCGTCGGAGGTCATCGAACTGGGGGTTACACCGATAAACTCATCTTT

d_call: TRDD3
v_call: TRDV2
j_call: TRDJ1
cdr3_length: 20
clone_size: few
cdr3_aa: CACDLIRTGGYSVYTDKLIF
cdr3_nt: TGTGCCTGTGACTTAATCCGTACTGGGGGATACTCGGTGTACACCGATAAACTCATCTTT

d_call: TRDD3
v_call: TRDV2
j_call: TRDJ3
cdr3_length: 18
clone_size: few
cdr3_aa: CACDTGGYQEWDTRQMFF
cdr3_nt: TGTGCCTGTGACACTGGGGGATACCAAGAGTGGGACACCCGACAGATGTTTTTC

d_call: TRDD3
v_call: TRAV29/DV5
j_call: TRDJ2
cdr3_length: 15
clone_size: medium-sized
cdr3_aa: CAASAYWGMTAQLFF
cdr3_nt: TGTGCAGCAAGCGCGTACTGGGGGATGACAGCACAACTCTTCTTT

d_call: TRDD3
v_call: TRDV2
j_call: TRDJ3
cdr3_length: 19
clone_size: .
cdr3_aa: CACDYPGGPSSWDTRQMFF
cdr3_nt: TGTGCCTGTGACTATCCTGGGGGACCGAGCTCCTGGGACACCCGACAGATGTTTTTC

d_call: TRDD3
v_call: TRDV2
j_call: TRDJ1
cdr3_length: 16
clone_size: .
cdr3_aa: CACDRLGDRNTDKLIF
cdr3_nt: TGTGCCTGTGACCGCCTGGGGGACCGTAACACCGATAAACTCATCTTT

d_call: TRDD3
v_call: TRDV2
j_call: TRDJ1
cdr3_length: 15
clone_size: few
cdr3_aa: CACAQLGDISDKLIF
cdr3_nt: TGTGCCTGTGCCCAACTGGGGGATATCTCCGATAAACTCATCTTT

d_call: .
v_call: TRDV2
j_call: TRDJ1
cdr3_length: 16
clone_size: few
cdr3_aa: CACDTITGRTSDKLIF
cdr3_nt: TGTGCCTGTGACACTATTACTGGGAGAACGTCCGATAAACTCATCTTT

d_call: TRDD3
v_call: TRDV2
j_call: TRDJ3
cdr3_length: 22
clone_size: .
cdr3_aa: CACDTQNPWGIPSSWDTRQMFF
cdr3_nt: TGTGCCTGTGACACCCAGAACCCCTGGGGGATTCCCAGCTCCTGGGACACCCGACAGATGTTTTTC

d_call: TRDD3
v_call: TRDV1
j_call: TRDJ1
cdr3_length: 22
clone_size: few
cdr3_aa: CALGELPFGGYGSLLNTDKLIF
cdr3_nt: TGTGCTCTTGGGGAACTCCCCTTTGGGGGATACGGGAGTTTACTTAACACCGATAAACTCATCTTT

d_call: TRDD3
v_call: TRDV2
j_call: TRDJ1
cdr3_length: 18
clone_size: .
cdr3_aa: CACDTVGRGIEYTDKLIF
cdr3_nt: TGTGCCTGTGACACCGTGGGCCGGGGGATCGAGTACACCGATAAACTCATCTTT

d_call: .
v_call: TRDV2
j_call: TRDJ1
cdr3_length: 11
clone_size: .
cdr3_aa: CACDIGRELIF
cdr3_nt: TGTGCCTGTGACATAGGACGGGAACTCATCTTT

d_call: TRDD3
v_call: TRDV2
j_call: TRDJ1
cdr3_length: 17
clone_size: medium-sized
cdr3_aa: CACDTLLGDTRGDKLIF
cdr3_nt: TGTGCCTGTGACACCTTACTGGGGGATACGCGAGGAGATAAACTCATCTTT